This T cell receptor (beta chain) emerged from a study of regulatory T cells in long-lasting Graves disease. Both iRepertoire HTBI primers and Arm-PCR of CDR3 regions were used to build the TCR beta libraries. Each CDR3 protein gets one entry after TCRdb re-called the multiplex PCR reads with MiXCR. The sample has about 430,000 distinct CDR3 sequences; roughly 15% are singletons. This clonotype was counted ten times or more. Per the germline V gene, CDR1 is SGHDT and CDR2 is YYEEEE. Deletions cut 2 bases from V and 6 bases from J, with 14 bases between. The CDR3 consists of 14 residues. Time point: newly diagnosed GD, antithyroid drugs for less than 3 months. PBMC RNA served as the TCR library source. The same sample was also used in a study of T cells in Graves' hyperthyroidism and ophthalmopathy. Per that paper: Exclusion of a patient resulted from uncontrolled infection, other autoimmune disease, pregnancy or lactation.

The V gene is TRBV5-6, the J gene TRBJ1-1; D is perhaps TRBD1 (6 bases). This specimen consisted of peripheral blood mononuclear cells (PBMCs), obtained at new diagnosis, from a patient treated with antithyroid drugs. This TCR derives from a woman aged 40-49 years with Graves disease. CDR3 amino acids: CASSFELPGAEAFF. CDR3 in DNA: TGTGCCAGCAGCTTTGAACTCCCAGGGGCTGAAGCTTTCTTT.